The sequence of this TCR beta chain was determined in a study of blood T cells in healthy people across ages. General observations from the study: Greater diversity and more naive CD4+ cells were seen in long-lived donors than in aged donors.

This clonotype was detected only a few times. Its antigen is undetermined. Primers used in a second PCR of about 6 to 11 cycles were a sample-barcoded 5' primer and a J-beta primer mix. Each CDR3 protein gets one entry after TCRdb re-called the 5' RACE reads with MiXCR. The data hold some 1.4 million distinct CDR3 sequences, with 42% observed a single time. V lost 1 base, J lost 3 bases, and 13 bases lay in between. The length of the CDR3 is 15 residues. Germline CDR1 and CDR2: MGHRA and YSYEKL. The sequence was obtained from a woman under 30 in good health. The specimen sequenced was blood. The rearrangement uses TRBV4-1 and TRBJ2-7; tentatively, D is TRBD2 (6 bases). In DNA, the CDR3 is TGCGCCAGCAGCCAAGGAAGTTTGGGGGGCTACGAGCAGTACTTC. Encoded protein: CASSQGSLGGYEQYF.